The clone carrying this T cell receptor beta chain has a count of ten or more. The sample is drawn from a study of T cells in Graves' hyperthyroidism and ophthalmopathy. This CDR3 spans 12 amino acids. The V end lost 3 bases, the J end lost 3 bases, and 8 bases lay between the germline ends. Germline values: CDR1 DFQATT, CDR2 SNEGSKA (reference sequence). TCR beta CDR3 regions were amplified from RNA transcripts. The primer set for the first-round RT-PCR of the TCR CDR3 was HTBI. Each CDR3 protein gets one entry after TCRdb re-called the multiplex PCR reads with MiXCR. The table has a few hundred thousand distinct CDR3 sequences, 16% seen once.

The sample consisted of blood. The V gene is TRBV20-1, the J gene TRBJ1-2; D gene uncertain. This receptor was identified in a woman in her thirties or forties with Graves' ophthalmopathy. For the CDR3, the DNA is TGCAGTGCTAGTTCCGGAGACTATGGCTACACCTTC. Its protein is CSASSGDYGYTF.